This record covers a single TCR beta chain. Trimming took 6 bases from V and 6 from J, leaving 24 bases between them. The CDR3 runs 17 residues. MiXCR was run by TCRdb on the RT-PCR reads, yielding one entry per CDR3 protein. The data show roughly 140,000 distinct CDR3 sequences, about two fifths seen once. This sample was taken from a study of patients and donors after allogeneic stem cell transplantation. This rearrangement joins TRBV12-3 or TRBV12-4 to TRBJ1-5; D not resolved. Sequencing was performed on blood, either unsorted or a sorted T cell fraction (not recorded which). The clonotype comes from a human donor who was either an allogeneic HSCT recipient or a stem cell or donor lymphocyte infusion donor (not recorded which). It is not recorded whose cells these are; they may come from a transplant donor. For the CDR3, the DNA is TGTGCCAGCAGCTTCGGTAACGGGGTCCTTTCGATTCAGCCCCAGCATTTT. This codes for CASSFGNGVLSIQPQHF.